These T cell receptor beta chains were read from a single sample in a study of T cell responses to AZD1222 COVID-19 vaccine. Generated by immunoSEQ multiplex PCR, the TCRdb table keeps only in-frame clones and is missing some. Here the sample spans some 150,000 clones, 90% being singletons. The sequences come from peripheral blood, collected on day 0 of AZD1222 vaccination. The receptors were gathered from an adult in good health. Both conserved end residues are part of each CDR3. D genes are given only for firm matches. Not every row has a clone size; where given, it reads once, few, many or a size class.

size	V	J	D	CDR3	DNA
once	TRBV10-3	TRBJ1-5	TRBD1	CAISIGQGFHQPQHF	TGTGCCATCAGTATAGGACAGGGCTTTCATCAGCCCCAGCATTTT
NA	TRBV7-2	TRBJ1-5	NA	CASRGNSNQPQHF	TGTGCCTCGAGGGGGAATAGCAATCAGCCCCAGCATTTT
NA	TRBV14	TRBJ2-5	TRBD2	CASSQIAGAPETQYF	TGTGCCAGCAGCCAAATAGCGGGAGCCCCAGAGACCCAGTACTTC
NA	TRBV29-1	TRBJ1-2	TRBD1	CSVRQGPYFGYTF	TGCAGCGTTAGACAGGGACCCTATTTTGGCTACACCTTC
NA	TRBV4-3	TRBJ1-1	NA	CASSHYPPGVPMNTEAFF	TGCGCCAGCAGCCACTACCCCCCGGGGGTCCCTATGAACACTGAAGCTTTCTTT
NA	TRBV6-2/TRBV6-3	TRBJ1-5	NA	CASSYYEAGVSGLTLIQPQHF	TGTGCCAGCAGTTACTATGAGGCGGGTGTCTCGGGTTTAACCTTAATCCAGCCCCAGCATTTT
NA	TRBV10-3	TRBJ1-2	TRBD1	CAISESKGQLGFF	TGTGCCATCAGTGAGTCAAAGGGACAGCTCGGGTTCTTC
NA	TRBV18	TRBJ1-1	NA	CASSPLDSGGLHTEAFF	TGTGCCAGCTCACCACTGGACAGTGGAGGCCTCCACACTGAAGCTTTCTTT
NA	TRBV7-9	TRBJ1-1	TRBD1	CASSPTGGRYTEAFF	TGTGCCAGCAGCCCGACAGGGGGCAGGTACACTGAAGCTTTCTTT
NA	TRBV28	TRBJ2-1	TRBD2	CASSLIAGGSYNEQFF	TGTGCCAGCAGTTTGATAGCGGGAGGGTCCTACAATGAGCAGTTCTTC
NA	TRBV10-1	TRBJ2-1	NA	CASSDHLEANEQFF	TGCGCCAGCAGTGACCACCTGGAGGCCAATGAGCAGTTCTTC
NA	TRBV10-3	TRBJ2-2	NA	CAISARGTGELFF	TGTGCCATCAGTGCGAGGGGAACCGGGGAGCTGTTTTTT
NA	TRBV25-1	TRBJ2-3	TRBD1	CAKPDRGSTDTQYF	TGTGCCAAGCCGGACAGGGGGTCGACAGATACGCAGTATTTT
few	TRBV4-1	TRBJ2-2	TRBD1	CASSQPGQSLTGELFF	TGCGCCAGCAGCCAACCGGGACAGTCTCTCACCGGGGAGCTGTTTTTT
NA	TRBV11-2	TRBJ1-2	NA	CASSPESIGGYTF	TGTGCCAGCAGCCCCGAATCAATTGGGGGCTACACCTTC
NA	TRBV7-3	TRBJ2-5	TRBD2	CASSSGLAGDRSWTQYF	TGTGCCAGCAGCTCGGGACTAGCGGGAGACAGGAGCTGGACCCAGTACTTC
NA	TRBV18	TRBJ1-1	NA	CASSPGGDTEAFF	TGTGCCAGCTCACCAGGGGGGGACACTGAAGCTTTCTTT
NA	TRBV9	TRBJ2-1	TRBD2	CASSVRLAANEQFF	TGTGCCAGCAGCGTACGACTAGCGGCCAATGAGCAGTTCTTC
NA	TRBV11-2	TRBJ2-7	TRBD1	CASSPGQDYEQYF	TGTGCCAGCAGCCCGGGACAGGACTACGAGCAGTACTTC
NA	TRBV4-2	TRBJ1-2	TRBD1	CASSQDWDRAYGYTF	TGTGCCAGCAGCCAAGATTGGGACAGAGCATATGGCTACACCTTC
NA	TRBV6-2/TRBV6-3	TRBJ1-1	TRBD1	CASSHDRVVITEAFF	TGTGCCAGCAGTCACGACAGGGTCGTAATCACTGAAGCTTTCTTT
NA	TRBV6-4	TRBJ2-1	NA	CASSRLQGNEQFF	TGTGCCAGCAGTCGCTTACAGGGAAATGAGCAGTTCTTC
once	TRBV7-2	TRBJ1-1	NA	CASSLVFVVSGGEAFF	TGTGCCAGCAGCTTAGTTTTCGTTGTCTCGGGGGGCGAAGCTTTCTTT
NA	TRBV19	TRBJ1-2	NA	CASSIDGTNYGYTF	TGTGCCAGTAGTATAGATGGCACCAACTATGGCTACACCTTC
NA	TRBV28	TRBJ2-5	TRBD2	CASSPSGKETQYF	TGTGCCAGCAGCCCTAGCGGGAAAGAGACCCAGTACTTC
NA	TRBV7-3	TRBJ2-1	NA	CASSGKTTNEQFF	TGTGCCAGCAGCGGGAAGACGACGAATGAGCAGTTCTTC
once	TRBV28	TRBJ2-5	NA	CASSLDPSRGEGLETQYF	TGTGCCAGCAGTTTAGACCCCTCGCGGGGAGAGGGTTTGGAGACCCAGTACTTC
NA	TRBV7-9	TRBJ2-7	NA	CASSLVSGTLPYEQYF	TGTGCCAGCAGCTTAGTCTCCGGGACTTTACCCTACGAGCAGTACTTC
NA	TRBV29-1	TRBJ2-2	NA	CSVLAANTGELFF	TGCAGCGTTTTAGCGGCGAACACCGGGGAGCTGTTTTTT
NA	TRBV30	TRBJ2-7	TRBD1	CAWSREDRGPEQYF	TGTGCCTGGAGTCGTGAGGACAGGGGTCCCGAGCAGTACTTC
NA	TRBV7-3	TRBJ1-2	NA	CASSQTDNYGYTF	TGTGCCAGCAGCCAGACGGATAACTATGGCTACACCTTC
NA	TRBV7-2	TRBJ2-3	TRBD2	CASSLKAGGTDTQYF	TGTGCCAGCAGCTTAAAAGCGGGAGGGACAGATACGCAGTATTTT
NA	TRBV28	TRBJ1-4	NA	CASSLLRTVNEKLFF	TGTGCCAGCAGTCTCCTCAGGACAGTTAATGAAAAACTGTTTTTT
NA	TRBV4-2	TRBJ1-2	NA	CASSQVDGSNYGYTF	TGTGCCAGCAGCCAAGTAGACGGTTCTAACTATGGCTACACCTTC
NA	TRBV27	TRBJ1-2	NA	CASSGVGSYGYTF	TGTGCCAGCAGTGGGGTGGGTAGCTATGGCTACACCTTC
NA	TRBV18	TRBJ2-5	NA	CASSPPTRATQYF	TGTGCCAGCTCCCCCCCGACCAGGGCTACCCAGTACTTC
NA	TRBV9	TRBJ2-1	NA	CASSVRGLDPNEQFF	TGTGCCAGCAGCGTCAGGGGACTGGATCCCAATGAGCAGTTCTTC
NA	TRBV5-1	TRBJ2-1	TRBD1	CASSWGQYNEQFF	TGCGCCAGCAGCTGGGGACAGTACAATGAGCAGTTCTTC
NA	TRBV10-3	TRBJ1-4	NA	CAISEAHGKGNEKLFF	TGTGCCATCAGTGAGGCCCATGGCAAGGGTAATGAAAAACTGTTTTTT
NA	TRBV6-4	TRBJ2-7	NA	CASILVDYYEQYF	TGTGCCAGCATCCTGGTGGACTACTACGAGCAGTACTTC
NA	TRBV7-2	TRBJ2-2	NA	CASSRTPAGELFF	TGTGCCAGCAGCAGGACGCCGGCCGGGGAGCTGTTTTTT
NA	TRBV5-4	TRBJ1-3	TRBD1	CAISLLDRGRTGGNTIYF	TGTGCCATATCGCTGTTGGACAGGGGGCGGACGGGTGGAAACACCATATATTTT
NA	TRBV19	TRBJ2-2	TRBD1	CASTSTGSTGELFF	TGTGCCAGTACCTCGACAGGGAGCACCGGGGAGCTGTTTTTT
NA	TRBV7-8	TRBJ2-1	NA	CASSPIAISSYNEQFF	TGTGCCAGCAGCCCCATAGCGATAAGCTCCTACAATGAGCAGTTCTTC
NA	TRBV6-5	TRBJ1-6	NA	CASTQGTANSPLHF	TGTGCCAGCACCCAAGGGACGGCGAATTCACCCCTCCACTTT
once	TRBV25-1	TRBJ2-2	NA	CASSPGEVTGELFF	TGTGCCAGCAGTCCAGGGGAGGTCACCGGGGAGCTGTTTTTT
NA	TRBV27	TRBJ2-7	NA	CASSLVAFPYEQYF	TGTGCCAGCAGTTTAGTCGCTTTCCCCTACGAGCAGTACTTC
NA	TRBV7-9	TRBJ1-3	NA	CASVGDTIYF	TGTGCCAGCGTTGGAGACACCATATATTTT
NA	TRBV28	TRBJ1-1	NA	CASSSPGRDTEAFF	TGTGCCAGCAGTTCCCCCGGTAGGGACACTGAAGCTTTCTTT
once	TRBV19	TRBJ1-1	NA	CASSIRTEEAFF	TGTGCCAGTAGTATCCGGACAGAGGAAGCTTTCTTT
NA	TRBV28	TRBJ1-1	TRBD1	CASSRLSWDRPTNTEAFF	TGTGCCAGCAGTCGACTCTCTTGGGACAGACCTACGAACACTGAAGCTTTCTTT
NA	TRBV5-4	TRBJ2-7	NA	CASSFRVPGSHEQYF	TGTGCCAGCAGCTTCCGGGTCCCGGGATCCCACGAGCAGTACTTC